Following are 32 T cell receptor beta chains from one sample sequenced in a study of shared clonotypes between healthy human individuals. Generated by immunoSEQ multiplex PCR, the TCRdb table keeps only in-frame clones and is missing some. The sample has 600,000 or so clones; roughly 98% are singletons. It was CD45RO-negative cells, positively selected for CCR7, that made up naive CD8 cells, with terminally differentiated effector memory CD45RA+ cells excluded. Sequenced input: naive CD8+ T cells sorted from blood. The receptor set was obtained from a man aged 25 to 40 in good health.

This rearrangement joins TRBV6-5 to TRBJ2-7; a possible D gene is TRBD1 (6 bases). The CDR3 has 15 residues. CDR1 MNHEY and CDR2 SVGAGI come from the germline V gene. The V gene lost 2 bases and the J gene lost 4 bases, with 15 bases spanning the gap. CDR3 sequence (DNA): TGTGCCAGCAGTTACCCTTGCTACAGGGTTTACGAGCAGTACTTC. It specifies CASSYPCYRVYEQYF.

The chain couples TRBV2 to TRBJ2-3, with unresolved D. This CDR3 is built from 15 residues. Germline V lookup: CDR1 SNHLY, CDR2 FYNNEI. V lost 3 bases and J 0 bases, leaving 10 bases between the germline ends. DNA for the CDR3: TGTGCCAGCAGTGACTTAGAACTTAGCACAGATACGCAGTATTTT. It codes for CASSDLELSTDTQYF. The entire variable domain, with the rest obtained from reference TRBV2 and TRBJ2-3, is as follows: EPEVTQTPSHQVTQMGQEVILRCVPISNHLYFYWYRQILGQKVEFLVSFYNNEISEKSEIFDDQFSVERPDGSNFTLKIRSTKLEDSAMYFCASSDLELSTDTQYFGPGTRLTVL.

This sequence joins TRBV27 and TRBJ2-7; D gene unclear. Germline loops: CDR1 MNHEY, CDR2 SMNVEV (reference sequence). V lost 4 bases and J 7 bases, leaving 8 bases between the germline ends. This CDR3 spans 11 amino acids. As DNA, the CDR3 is TGTGCCAGCAGTTCGAATCAAGAGCAGTACTTC. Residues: CASSSNQEQYF.

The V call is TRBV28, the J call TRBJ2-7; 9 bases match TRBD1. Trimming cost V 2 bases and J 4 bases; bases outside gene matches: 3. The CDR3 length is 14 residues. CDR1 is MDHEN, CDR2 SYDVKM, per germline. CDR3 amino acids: CASSLRDREYEQYF. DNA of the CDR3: TGTGCCAGCAGTTTACGGGACAGGGAGTACGAGCAGTACTTC.

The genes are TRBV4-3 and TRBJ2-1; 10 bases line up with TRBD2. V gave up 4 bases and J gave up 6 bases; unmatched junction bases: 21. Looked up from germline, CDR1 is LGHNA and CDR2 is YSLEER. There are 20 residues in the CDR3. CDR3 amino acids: CASSRIFGLAGAPDLNEQFF. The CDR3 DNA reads TGCGCCAGCAGCCGCATTTTCGGTCTAGCGGGAGCCCCAGACCTCAATGAGCAGTTCTTC.

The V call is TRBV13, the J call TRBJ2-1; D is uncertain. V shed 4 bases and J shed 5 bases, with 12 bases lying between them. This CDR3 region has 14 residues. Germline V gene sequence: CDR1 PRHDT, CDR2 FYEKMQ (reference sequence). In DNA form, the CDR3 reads TGTGCCAGCAGCTCGTGGACGGGCCACAATGAGCAGTTCTTC. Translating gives CASSSWTGHNEQFF.

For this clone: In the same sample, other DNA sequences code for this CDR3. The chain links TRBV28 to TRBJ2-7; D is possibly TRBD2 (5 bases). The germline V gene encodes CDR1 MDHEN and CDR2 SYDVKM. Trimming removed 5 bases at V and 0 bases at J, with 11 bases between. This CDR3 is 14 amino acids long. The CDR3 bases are TGTGCCAGCAGTCCAACCGGGAACTCCTACGAGCAGTACTTC. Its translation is CASSPTGNSYEQYF.

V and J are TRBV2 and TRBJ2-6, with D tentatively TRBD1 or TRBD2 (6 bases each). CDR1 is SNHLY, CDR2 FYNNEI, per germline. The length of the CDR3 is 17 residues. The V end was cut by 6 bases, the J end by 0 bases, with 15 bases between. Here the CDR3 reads CASRGGHYNSGANVLTF. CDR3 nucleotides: TGTGCCAGCAGGGGGGGACACTATAACTCTGGGGCCAACGTCCTGACTTTC. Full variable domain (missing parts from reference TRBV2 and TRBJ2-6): EPEVTQTPSHQVTQMGQEVILRCVPISNHLYFYWYRQILGQKVEFLVSFYNNEISEKSEIFDDQFSVERPDGSNFTLKIRSTKLEDSAMYFCASRGGHYNSGANVLTFGAGSRLTVL.

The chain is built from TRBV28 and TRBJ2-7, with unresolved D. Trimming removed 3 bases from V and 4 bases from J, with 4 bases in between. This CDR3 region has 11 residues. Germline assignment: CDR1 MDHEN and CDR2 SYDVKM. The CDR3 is CASSFMYEQYF. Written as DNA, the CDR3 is TGTGCCAGCAGTTTTATGTACGAGCAGTACTTC.

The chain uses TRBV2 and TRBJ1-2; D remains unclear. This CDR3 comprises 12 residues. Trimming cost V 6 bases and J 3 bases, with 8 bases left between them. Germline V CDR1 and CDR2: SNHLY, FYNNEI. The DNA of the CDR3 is TGTGCCAGCAGCACAGATCACTATGGCTACACCTTC. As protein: CASSTDHYGYTF.

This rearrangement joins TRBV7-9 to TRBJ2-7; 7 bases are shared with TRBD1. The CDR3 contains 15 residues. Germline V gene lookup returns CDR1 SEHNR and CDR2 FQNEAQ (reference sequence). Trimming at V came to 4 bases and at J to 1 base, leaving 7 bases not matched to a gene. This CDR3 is CASSYRGAGSYEQYF. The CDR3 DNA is TGTGCCAGCAGCTACAGGGGAGCAGGGTCCTACGAGCAGTACTTC.

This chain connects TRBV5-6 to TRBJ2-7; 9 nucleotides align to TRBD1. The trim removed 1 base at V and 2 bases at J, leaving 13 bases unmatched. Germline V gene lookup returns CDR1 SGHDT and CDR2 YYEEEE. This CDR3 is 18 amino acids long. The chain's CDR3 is CASSLWGQGVVVAYEQYF. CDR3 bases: TGTGCCAGCAGCTTGTGGGGACAGGGAGTAGTCGTGGCCTACGAGCAGTACTTC.

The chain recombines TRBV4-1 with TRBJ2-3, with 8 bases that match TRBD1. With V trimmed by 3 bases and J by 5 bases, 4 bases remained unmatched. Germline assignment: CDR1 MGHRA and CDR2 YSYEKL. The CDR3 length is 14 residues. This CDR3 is CASSQGQAGDTQYF. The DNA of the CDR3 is TGCGCCAGCAGCCAGGGACAGGCGGGAGATACGCAGTATTTT.

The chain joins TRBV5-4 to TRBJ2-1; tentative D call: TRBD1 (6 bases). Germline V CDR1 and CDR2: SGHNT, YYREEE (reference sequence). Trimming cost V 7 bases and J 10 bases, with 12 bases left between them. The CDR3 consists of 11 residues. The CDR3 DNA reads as TGTGCCAGCGGGACCGGACAGGAGCAGTTCTTC. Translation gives CASGTGQEQFF.

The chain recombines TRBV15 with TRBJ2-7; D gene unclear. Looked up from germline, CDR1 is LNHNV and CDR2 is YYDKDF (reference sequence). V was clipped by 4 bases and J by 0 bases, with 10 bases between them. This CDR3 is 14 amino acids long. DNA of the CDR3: TGTGCCACCAGCATTACCACATACTCCTACGAGCAGTACTTC. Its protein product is CATSITTYSYEQYF.

The CDR3 region is CASSQGTGATYEQYF. CDR3 DNA: TGCGCCAGCAGCCAGGGGACAGGGGCGACCTACGAGCAGTACTTC. The rearrangement joins TRBV5-1 to TRBJ2-7, with 10 bases matching TRBD1. Unmatched junction bases numbered 6, after V lost 4 bases and J lost 2 bases. The CDR3 loop spans 15 amino acids. The germline CDR1 and CDR2 sequences are SGHRS and YFSETQ.

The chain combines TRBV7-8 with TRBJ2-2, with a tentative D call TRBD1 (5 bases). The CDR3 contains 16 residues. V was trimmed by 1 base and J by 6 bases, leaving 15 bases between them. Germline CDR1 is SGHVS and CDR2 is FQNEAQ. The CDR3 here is CASSLGQLFVAGELFF. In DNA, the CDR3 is TGTGCCAGCAGCTTAGGACAGTTATTTGTGGCCGGGGAGCTGTTTTTT. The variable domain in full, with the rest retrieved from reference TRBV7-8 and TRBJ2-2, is GAGVSQSPRYKVAKRGQDVALRCDPISGHVSLFWYQQALGQGPEFLTYFQNEAQLDKSGLPSDRFFAERPEGSVSTLKIQRTQQEDSAVYLCASSLGQLFVAGELFFGEGSRLTVL.

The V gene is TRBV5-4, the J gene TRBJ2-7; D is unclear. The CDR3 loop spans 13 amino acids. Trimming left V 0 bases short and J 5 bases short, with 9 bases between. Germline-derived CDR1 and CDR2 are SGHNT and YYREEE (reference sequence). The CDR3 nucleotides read TGTGCCAGCAGCTTGGCCTGGGAAAACGAGCAGTACTTC. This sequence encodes CASSLAWENEQYF.

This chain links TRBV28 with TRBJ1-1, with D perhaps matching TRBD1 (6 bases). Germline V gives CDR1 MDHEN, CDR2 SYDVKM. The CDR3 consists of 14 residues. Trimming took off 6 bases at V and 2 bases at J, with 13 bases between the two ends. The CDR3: CASSPGQLNTEAFF. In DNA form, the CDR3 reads TGTGCCAGCAGCCCTGGACAGTTAAACACTGAAGCTTTCTTT.

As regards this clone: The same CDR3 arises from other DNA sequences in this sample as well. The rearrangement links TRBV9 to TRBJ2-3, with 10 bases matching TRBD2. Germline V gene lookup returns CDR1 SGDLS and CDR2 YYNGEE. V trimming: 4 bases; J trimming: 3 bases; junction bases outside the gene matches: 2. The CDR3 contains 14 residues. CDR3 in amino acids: CASSPSGSTDTQYF. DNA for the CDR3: TGTGCCAGCAGCCCTAGCGGGAGTACAGATACGCAGTATTTT.

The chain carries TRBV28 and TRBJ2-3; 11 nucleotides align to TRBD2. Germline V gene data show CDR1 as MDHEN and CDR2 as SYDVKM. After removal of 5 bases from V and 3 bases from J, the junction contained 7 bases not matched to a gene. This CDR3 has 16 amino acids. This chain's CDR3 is CASSPGLADVTDTQYF. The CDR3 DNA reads TGTGCCAGCAGTCCGGGACTAGCGGACGTTACAGATACGCAGTATTTT.

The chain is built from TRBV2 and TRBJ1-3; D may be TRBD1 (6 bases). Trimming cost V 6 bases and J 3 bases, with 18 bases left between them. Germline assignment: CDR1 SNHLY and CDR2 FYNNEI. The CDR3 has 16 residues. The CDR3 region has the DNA TGTGCCAGCAGCTCCCGGGACATAAGATATGGAAACACCATATATTTT. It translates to CASSSRDIRYGNTIYF. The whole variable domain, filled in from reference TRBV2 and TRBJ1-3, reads EPEVTQTPSHQVTQMGQEVILRCVPISNHLYFYWYRQILGQKVEFLVSFYNNEISEKSEIFDDQFSVERPDGSNFTLKIRSTKLEDSAMYFCASSSRDIRYGNTIYFGEGSWLTVV.

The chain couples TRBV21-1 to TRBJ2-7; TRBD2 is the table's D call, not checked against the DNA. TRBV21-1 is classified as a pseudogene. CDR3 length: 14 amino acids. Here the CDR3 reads CASRSRDSSYEQYF. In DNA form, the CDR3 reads TGTGCCAGCAGATCCCGGGACTCCTCCTACGAGCAGTACTTC.

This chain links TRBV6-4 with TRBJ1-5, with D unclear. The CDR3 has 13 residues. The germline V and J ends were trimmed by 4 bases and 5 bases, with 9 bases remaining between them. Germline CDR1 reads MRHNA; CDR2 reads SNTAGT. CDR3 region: CASSVDLHQPQHF. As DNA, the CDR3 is TGTGCCAGCAGTGTGGATTTACATCAGCCCCAGCATTTT.

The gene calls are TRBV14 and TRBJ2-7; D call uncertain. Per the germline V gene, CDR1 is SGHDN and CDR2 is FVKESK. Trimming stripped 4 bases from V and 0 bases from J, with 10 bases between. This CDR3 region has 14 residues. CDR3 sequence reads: CASSPRTGSYEQYF. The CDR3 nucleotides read TGTGCCAGCAGCCCCCGAACCGGCTCCTACGAGCAGTACTTC. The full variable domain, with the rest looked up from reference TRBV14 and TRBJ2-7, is EAGVTQFPSHSVIEKGQTVTLRCDPISGHDNLYWYRRVMGKEIKFLLHFVKESKQDESGMPNNRFLAERTGGTYSTLKVQPAELEDSGVYFCASSPRTGSYEQYFGPGTRLTVT.

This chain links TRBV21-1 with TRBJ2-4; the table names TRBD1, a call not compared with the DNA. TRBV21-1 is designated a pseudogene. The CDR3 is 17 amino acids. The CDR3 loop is CASSRTQEGAPGYIQYF. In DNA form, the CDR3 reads TGTGCCAGCAGCCGCACGCAGGAGGGGGCCCCTGGGTACATTCAGTACTTC.

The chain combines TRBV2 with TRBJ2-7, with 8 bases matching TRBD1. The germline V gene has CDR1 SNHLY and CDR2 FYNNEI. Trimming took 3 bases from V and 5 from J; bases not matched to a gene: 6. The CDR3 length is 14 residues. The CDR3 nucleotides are TGTGCCAGCAGTGACAGGGGGCGGTCGGACGAGCAGTACTTC. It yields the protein CASSDRGRSDEQYF. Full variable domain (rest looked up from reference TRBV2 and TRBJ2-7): EPEVTQTPSHQVTQMGQEVILRCVPISNHLYFYWYRQILGQKVEFLVSFYNNEISEKSEIFDDQFSVERPDGSNFTLKIRSTKLEDSAMYFCASSDRGRSDEQYFGPGTRLTVT.

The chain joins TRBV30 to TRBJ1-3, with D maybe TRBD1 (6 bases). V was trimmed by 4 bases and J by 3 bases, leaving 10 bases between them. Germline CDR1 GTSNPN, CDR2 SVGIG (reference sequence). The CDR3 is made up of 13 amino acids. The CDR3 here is CAWNTGSGNTIYF. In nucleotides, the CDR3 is TGTGCCTGGAATACAGGGAGTGGAAACACCATATATTTT. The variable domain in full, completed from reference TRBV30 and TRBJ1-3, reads SQTIHQWPATLVQPVGSPLSLECTVEGTSNPNLYWYRQAAGRGLQLLFYSVGIGQISSEVPQNLSASRPQDRQFILSSKKLLLSDSGFYLCAWNTGSGNTIYFGEGSWLTVV.

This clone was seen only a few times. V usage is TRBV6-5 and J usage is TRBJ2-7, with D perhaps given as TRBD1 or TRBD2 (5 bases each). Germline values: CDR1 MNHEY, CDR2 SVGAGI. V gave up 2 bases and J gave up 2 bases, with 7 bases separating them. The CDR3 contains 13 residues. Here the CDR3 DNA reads TGTGCCAGCAGTTACCGAGGGGCCTACGAGCAGTACTTC. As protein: CASSYRGAYEQYF.

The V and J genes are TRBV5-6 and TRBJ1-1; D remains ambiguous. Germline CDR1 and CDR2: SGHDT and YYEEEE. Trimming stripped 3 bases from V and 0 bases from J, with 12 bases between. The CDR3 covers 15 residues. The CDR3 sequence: CASSSSGVMNTEAFF. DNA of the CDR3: TGTGCCAGCAGCTCATCGGGTGTAATGAACACTGAAGCTTTCTTT.

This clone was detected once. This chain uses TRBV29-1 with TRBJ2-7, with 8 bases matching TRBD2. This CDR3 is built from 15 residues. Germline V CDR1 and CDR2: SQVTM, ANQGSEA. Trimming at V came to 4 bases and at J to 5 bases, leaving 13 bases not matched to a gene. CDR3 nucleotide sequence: TGCAGCGTTGGGAGGTCGGGAGGGCCGAGAAACGAGCAGTACTTC. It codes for CSVGRSGGPRNEQYF.

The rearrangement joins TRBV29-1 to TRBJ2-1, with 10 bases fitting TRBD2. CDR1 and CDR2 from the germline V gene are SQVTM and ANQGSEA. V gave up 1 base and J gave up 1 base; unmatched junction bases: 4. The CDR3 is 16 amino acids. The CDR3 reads CSVEGTSGLSYNEQFF. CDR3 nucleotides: TGCAGCGTTGAAGGGACTAGCGGATTGTCCTACAATGAGCAGTTCTTC.